This entry lists 5 T cell receptor beta chains sequenced from one sample in a study of cytomegalovirus exposure and HLA in healthy donors. The PCR contained 60 Vbeta and 13 Jbeta primers. Measured with immunoSEQ multiplex PCR; TCRdb has only the in-frame clones, and not every one. The table includes about 130,000 clones, around 72% detected once. Sequenced material: PBMCs. These receptors were taken from a man aged 18 to 30 in good health and CMV-seropositive.

The chain combines TRBV4-1 with TRBJ2-7; 8 bases agree with TRBD2. The CDR3 runs 15 residues. V lost 0 bases to trimming and J lost 4 bases; unmatched junction nucleotides: 5. Germline V CDR1 and CDR2: MGHRA, YSYEKL. The CDR3 nucleotides read TGCGCCAGCAGCCAAGAGGCCGGGGGGGTTTACGAGCAGTACTTC. Translated, it gives CASSQEAGGVYEQYF.

The chain uses TRBV18 and TRBJ2-7; 8 nucleotides align to TRBD1. Germline trimming cut 1 base from V and 4 bases from J; bases unmatched to any gene: 3. Germline-derived CDR1 and CDR2 are KGHSH and LQKENI. This CDR3 contains 14 residues. The CDR3 spells CASSPLGQGYEQYF. CDR3 nucleotide sequence: TGTGCCAGCTCACCACTAGGACAGGGTTACGAGCAGTACTTC.

J is TRBJ2-5 and V is TRBV5-1, with 14 bases that match TRBD2. Matching the DNA end better, TRBJ2-7 makes the J call doubtful. Germline V lookup: CDR1 SGHRS, CDR2 YFSETQ. This CDR3 is built from 15 residues. CDR3 DNA: TGCGCCAGCAGCATGGGACTAGCGGGAGTCAACGAGCAGTACTTC. Translated, it gives CASSMGLAGVNEQYF.

The rearrangement uses TRBV2 and TRBJ2-1, with 10 bases matching TRBD2. The J segment lost 5 bases and the V segment lost 3 bases, leaving 4 bases of the junction unmatched. Germline V lookup: CDR1 SNHLY, CDR2 FYNNEI. This CDR3 has 15 amino acids. The CDR3, as DNA: TGTGCCAGCAGTGACCTAGCGGGGGCCCACAATGAGCAGTTCTTC. Translating it yields CASSDLAGAHNEQFF.

A note on this clone: At one end the junction does not follow the germline gene, possibly because of a read error. The same CDR3 arises from other DNA sequences in this sample as well. The V gene is TRBV2, the J gene TRBJ1-1; D uncertain. The CDR3 extends over 13 amino acids. In germline, CDR1 is SNHLY, CDR2 FYNNEI. CDR3 sequence: CASSVGENTEAFF. Here the CDR3 DNA reads TGTGCCAGCAGTGTTGGAGAGAACACTGAGGCTTTCTTT. The variable domain in full, completed from reference TRBV2 and TRBJ1-1, reads EPEVTQTPSHQVTQMGQEVILRCVPISNHLYFYWYRQILGQKVEFLVSFYNNEISEKSEIFDDQFSVERPDGSNFTLKIRSTKLEDSAMYFCASSVGENTEAFFGQGTRLTVV.